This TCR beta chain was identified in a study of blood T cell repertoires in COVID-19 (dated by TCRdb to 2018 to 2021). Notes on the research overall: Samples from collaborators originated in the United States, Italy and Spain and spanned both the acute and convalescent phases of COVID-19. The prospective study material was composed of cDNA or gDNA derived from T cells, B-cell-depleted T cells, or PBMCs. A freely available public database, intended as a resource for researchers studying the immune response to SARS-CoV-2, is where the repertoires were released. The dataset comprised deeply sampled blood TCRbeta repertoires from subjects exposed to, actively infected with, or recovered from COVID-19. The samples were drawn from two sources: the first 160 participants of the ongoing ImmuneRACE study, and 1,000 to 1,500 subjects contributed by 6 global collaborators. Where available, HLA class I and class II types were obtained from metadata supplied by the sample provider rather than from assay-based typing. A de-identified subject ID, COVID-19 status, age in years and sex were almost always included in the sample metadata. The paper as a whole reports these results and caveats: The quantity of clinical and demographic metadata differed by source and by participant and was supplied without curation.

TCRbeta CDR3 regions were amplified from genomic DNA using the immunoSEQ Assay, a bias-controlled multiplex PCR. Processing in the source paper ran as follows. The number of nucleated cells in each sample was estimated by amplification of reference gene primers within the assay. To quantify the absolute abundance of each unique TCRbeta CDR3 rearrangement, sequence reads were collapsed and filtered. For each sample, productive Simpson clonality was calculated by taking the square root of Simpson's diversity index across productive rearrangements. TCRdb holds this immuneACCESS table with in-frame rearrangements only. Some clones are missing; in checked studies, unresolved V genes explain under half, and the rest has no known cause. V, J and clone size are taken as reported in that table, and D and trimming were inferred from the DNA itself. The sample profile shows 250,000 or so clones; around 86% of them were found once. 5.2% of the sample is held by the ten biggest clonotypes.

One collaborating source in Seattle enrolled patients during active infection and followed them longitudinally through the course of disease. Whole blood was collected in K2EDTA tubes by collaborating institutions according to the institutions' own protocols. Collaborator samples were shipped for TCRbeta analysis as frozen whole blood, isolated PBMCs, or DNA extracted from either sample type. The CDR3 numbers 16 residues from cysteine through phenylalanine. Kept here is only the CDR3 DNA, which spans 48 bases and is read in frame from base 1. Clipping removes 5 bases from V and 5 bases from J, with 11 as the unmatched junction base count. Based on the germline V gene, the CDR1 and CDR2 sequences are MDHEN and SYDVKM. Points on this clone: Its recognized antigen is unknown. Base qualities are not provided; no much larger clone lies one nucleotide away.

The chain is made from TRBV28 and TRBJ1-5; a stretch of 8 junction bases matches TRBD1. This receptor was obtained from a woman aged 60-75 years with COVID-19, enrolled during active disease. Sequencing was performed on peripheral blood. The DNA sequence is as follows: TGTGCCAGCAGTCTAGACAGGGGAGCGGCGGATCAGCCCCAGCATTTT. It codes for CASSLDRGAADQPQHF. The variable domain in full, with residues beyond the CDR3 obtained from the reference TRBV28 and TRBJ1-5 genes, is DVKVTQSSRYLVKRTGEKVFLECVQDMDHENMFWYRQDPGLGLRLIYFSYDVKMKEKGDIPEGYSVSREKKERFSLILESASTNQTSMYLCASSLDRGAADQPQHFGDGTRLSIL.